The 5 T cell receptor beta chains reported below all come from one sample, sequenced in a study of blood T cell repertoires in COVID-19. Clones were sequenced by immunoSEQ multiplex PCR, and TCRdb holds only the in-frame ones, with some missing. In the table there are roughly 200,000 clones, almost 90% of which are singletons. What was sequenced was peripheral blood. These receptors all come from a man younger than 35 with active or convalescent COVID-19.

The J gene is TRBJ2-1, the V gene TRBV9; the match to TRBD2 covers 12 bases. This CDR3 has 18 amino acids. The V gene end was trimmed by 4 bases and the J gene end by 4 bases; junction bases not matched to a gene: 12. The germline V gene encodes CDR1 SGDLS and CDR2 YYNGEE. For the CDR3, the DNA is TGTGCCAGCAGCCTTAACCCAAGACTAGCGGGGGAGTACAATGAGCAGTTCTTC. This codes for CASSLNPRLAGEYNEQFF.

The chain combines TRBV6-2 or TRBV6-3 with TRBJ2-1; no clear D. The CDR3 length is 16 residues. Trimming took off 0 bases at V and 6 bases at J, with 15 bases between the two ends. Germline values: CDR1 MNHEY, CDR2 SVGEGT. CDR3 DNA sequence: TGTGCCAGCAGTTACTCTAACCAGTACTCGGGCAATGAGCAGTTCTTC. Protein product: CASSYSNQYSGNEQFF.

A single count supports this clone. The chain uses TRBV5-1 and TRBJ1-1; D call uncertain. The CDR3 consists of 13 residues. CDR1 is SGHRS and CDR2 is YFSETQ in the germline V gene. The V gene lost 4 bases and the J gene lost 0 bases, with 7 bases spanning the gap. This CDR3 is CASSLELNTEAFF. CDR3 DNA sequence: TGCGCCAGCAGCCTAGAGTTGAACACTGAAGCTTTCTTT.

The chain employs TRBV19 and TRBJ2-3; D gene uncertain. Trimming stripped 4 bases from V and 8 bases from J, with 19 bases between. The CDR3 length is 15 residues. In germline, CDR1 is LNHDA, CDR2 SQIVND (reference sequence). CDR3 loop: CASSTKTSTDSTQYF. The CDR3, as DNA: TGTGCCAGTAGTACTAAAACCAGCACAGATAGTACGCAGTATTTT.

V gene TRBV11-3 combines with J gene TRBJ2-7; the D is unclear. Between the trimmed V and J ends, which lost 2 bases and 1 base, there was a span of 12 bases. The V gene's germline CDR1 is SGHNT and CDR2 YENEEA. The CDR3 is 15 residues long. In nucleotides, the CDR3 is TGTGCCAGCAGCTTATTGTTTGGAGAGTCCTACGAGCAGTACTTC. This sequence encodes CASSLLFGESYEQYF.